The 11 T cell receptor beta chains in this list originate from one sample, sequenced in a study of cytomegalovirus exposure and HLA in healthy donors. Assay used: immunoSEQ multiplex PCR; TCRdb lists only in-frame clones, some missing. The sample shows around 300,000 clones, roughly 86% of them seen only once. The sample comprised PBMCs. These receptors came from a man aged 30-40 years in good health and CMV-seronegative.

The chain employs TRBV18 and TRBJ1-2; 10 nucleotides match TRBD1. This CDR3 spans 16 amino acids. V shed 6 bases, J shed 4 bases, and the junction held 11 bases outside the gene matches. Per germline, CDR1 KGHSH and CDR2 LQKENI. The CDR3 bases are TGTGCCAGCTCTAAGCCGGGACAGGGGACGCCCTATGGCTACACCTTC. This translates into CASSKPGQGTPYGYTF.

The chain combines TRBV11-2 with TRBJ1-5; TRBD1 might be the D (5 bases). V lost 1 base and J 3 bases, leaving 10 bases between the germline ends. The CDR3 is 15 amino acids. Germline-derived CDR1 and CDR2 are SGHAT and FQNNGV. CDR3: CASSLGGRANQPQHF. CDR3 nucleotides: TGTGCCAGCAGCTTAGGGGGCAGAGCCAATCAGCCCCAGCATTTT.

On this clone: An end of the junction does not agree with germline; a read error may underlie this. The chain uses TRBV2 and TRBJ1-1, with D possibly TRBD1 on 6 matching bases. The CDR3 covers 13 residues. Germline-derived CDR1 and CDR2 are SNHLY and FYNNEI. CDR3: CASSPWDNNEAFF. The CDR3 nucleotides are TGTGCCAGCAGCCCGTGGGACAACAATGAAGCTTTCTTT.

The chain employs TRBV5-1 and TRBJ2-1, with 13 bases fitting TRBD2. Looked up from germline, CDR1 is SGHRS and CDR2 is YFSETQ. This CDR3 region has 17 residues. The V segment lost 4 bases and the J segment 6 bases; nucleotides outside the gene matches: 10. For the CDR3, the DNA is TGCGCCAGCAGCATGAGACTAGCGGGGGGCGGGTCCAATGAGCAGTTCTTC. This gives the protein CASSMRLAGGGSNEQFF.

V and J are TRBV5-1 and TRBJ1-2, with D perhaps TRBD1 (5 bases). The V gene's germline CDR1 is SGHRS and CDR2 YFSETQ. V gave up 4 bases and J gave up 5 bases, with 15 bases separating them. This CDR3 is built from 14 residues. The CDR3 nucleotides read TGCGCCAGCAGCCAGAGGTCAGGGCCATATGGCTACACCTTC. It specifies CASSQRSGPYGYTF.

V and J are TRBV5-5 and TRBJ1-4, with 12 bases identical to TRBD1. Germline V gene lookup returns CDR1 SGHKS and CDR2 YYEKEE (reference sequence). The CDR3 sequence is 17 residues long. The V and J ends lost 1 base and 8 bases, in that order; junction bases with no gene match: 9. The CDR3 DNA is TGTGCCAGCAGCTTGACGGGACAGGGGGCATGGAAAGAAAAACTGTTTTTT. Translated, it gives CASSLTGQGAWKEKLFF.

The chain is built from TRBV5-6 and TRBJ2-5; tentative D call: TRBD2 (5 bases). This CDR3 contains 15 residues. CDR1 and CDR2 from the germline V gene are SGHDT and YYEEEE. V lost 0 bases and J 7 bases, leaving 16 bases between the germline ends. The CDR3 protein is CASSLERAATGTQYF. CDR3 sequence (DNA): TGTGCCAGCAGCTTGGAGAGGGCAGCAACGGGGACCCAGTACTTC.

This clone has a single count. V usage is TRBV7-2 and J usage is TRBJ2-7, with 12 bases that match TRBD2. Germline V lookup: CDR1 SGHTA, CDR2 FQGNSA. This CDR3 has 15 residues. V lost 5 bases, J lost 3 bases, and 5 bases stayed unmatched. The chain's CDR3 is CASSSTSGGRYEQYF. CDR3 DNA: TGTGCCAGCAGCAGTACTAGCGGGGGGCGCTACGAGCAGTACTTC.

The genes are TRBV6-5 and TRBJ2-2; 9 nucleotides align to TRBD2. V trimming: 0 bases; J trimming: 8 bases; junction bases outside the gene matches: 7. The CDR3 is 16 amino acids. The germline V gene encodes CDR1 MNHEY and CDR2 SVGAGI. The CDR3, as DNA: TGTGCCAGCAGTTACTCAGGGATCCTAGCGGGAGGGGAGCTGTTTTTT. It encodes CASSYSGILAGGELFF.

This clone appeared once. V is TRBV5-6 and J is TRBJ2-7, with D perhaps matching TRBD1 (6 bases). CDR3 length: 14 amino acids. The V end was cut by 3 bases, the J end by 3 bases, with 13 bases between. Germline loops: CDR1 SGHDT, CDR2 YYEEEE. CDR3 nucleotide sequence: TGTGCCAGCAGCTCAATCGGGGACAACTACGAGCAGTACTTC. Its translation: CASSSIGDNYEQYF. Variable domain in full (rest from reference TRBV5-6 and TRBJ2-7): DAGVTQSPTHLIKTRGQQVTLRCSPKSGHDTVSWYQQALGQGPQFIFQYYEEEERQRGNFPDRFSGHQFPNYSSELNVNALLLGDSALYLCASSSIGDNYEQYFGPGTRLTVT.

This chain uses TRBV15 with TRBJ1-5; 8 nucleotides match TRBD1. The germline V gene encodes CDR1 LNHNV and CDR2 YYDKDF (reference sequence). After removal of 6 bases from V and 7 bases from J, the junction contained 2 bases not matched to a gene. The length of the CDR3 is 12 residues. CDR3 protein: CATSHRGQPQHF. DNA for the CDR3: TGTGCCACCAGTCACAGGGGGCAGCCCCAGCATTTT.